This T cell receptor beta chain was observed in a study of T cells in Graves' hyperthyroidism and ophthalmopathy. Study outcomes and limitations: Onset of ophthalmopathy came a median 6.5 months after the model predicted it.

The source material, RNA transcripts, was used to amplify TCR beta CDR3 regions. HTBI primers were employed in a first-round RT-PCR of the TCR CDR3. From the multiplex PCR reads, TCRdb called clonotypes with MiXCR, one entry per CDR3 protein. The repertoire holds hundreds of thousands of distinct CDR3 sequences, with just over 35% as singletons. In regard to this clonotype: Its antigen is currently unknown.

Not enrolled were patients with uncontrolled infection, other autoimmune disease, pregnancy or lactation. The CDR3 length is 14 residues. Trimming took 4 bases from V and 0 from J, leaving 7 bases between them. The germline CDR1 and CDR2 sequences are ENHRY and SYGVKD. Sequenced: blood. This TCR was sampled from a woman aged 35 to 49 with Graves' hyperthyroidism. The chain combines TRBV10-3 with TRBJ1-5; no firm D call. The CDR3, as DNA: TGTGCCATCAGTGTAAGCAATAGCAATCAGCCCCAGCATTTT. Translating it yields CAISVSNSNQPQHF.